This T cell receptor beta chain is from a study of blood T cell repertoires in COVID-19. Across the whole study: Spain, Italy and the United States supplied samples that represented acute and convalescent COVID-19. T cells, B-cell-depleted T cells, or PBMCs provided the cDNA or gDNA that served as material.

Looked up from germline, CDR1 is MDHEN and CDR2 is SYDVKM. Trimming stripped 2 bases from V and 6 bases from J, with 13 bases between. The CDR3 extends over 14 amino acids. In the authors' workflow: Amplifying reference gene primers gave estimates of nucleated cell counts. Profiled with immunoSEQ multiplex PCR; TCRdb holds only in-frame clones, not every one. V and J calls and clone size are copied from that table; D and trimming were computed from the DNA. This repertoire shows 90,000 to 120,000 clones, about two thirds found once; its top ten account for 1.8%. What was sequenced was peripheral blood. The clonotype comes from a woman in her forties with acute or convalescent COVID-19. The gene calls are TRBV28 and TRBJ1-2, with no clear D. The CDR3 loop reads CASSLTASVDGYTF. The CDR3 DNA reads as TGTGCCAGCAGTTTAACCGCTTCGGTAGATGGCTACACCTTC.